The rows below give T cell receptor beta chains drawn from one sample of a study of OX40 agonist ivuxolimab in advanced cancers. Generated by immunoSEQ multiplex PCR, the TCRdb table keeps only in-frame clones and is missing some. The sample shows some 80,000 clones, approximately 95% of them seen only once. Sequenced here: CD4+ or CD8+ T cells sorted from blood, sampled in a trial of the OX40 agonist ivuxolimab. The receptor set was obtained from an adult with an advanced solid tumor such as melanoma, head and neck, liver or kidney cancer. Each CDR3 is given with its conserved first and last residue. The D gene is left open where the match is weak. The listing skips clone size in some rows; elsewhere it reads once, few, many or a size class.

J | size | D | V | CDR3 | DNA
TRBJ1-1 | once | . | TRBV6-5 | CASSYKPETEAFF | TGTGCCAGCAGTTACAAACCGGAAACTGAAGCTTTCTTT
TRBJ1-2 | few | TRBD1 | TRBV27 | CASSPQGIYGYTF | TGTGCCAGCAGTCCACAGGGGATCTATGGCTACACCTTC
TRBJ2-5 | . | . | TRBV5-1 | CASSLWAGETQYF | TGCGCCAGCAGCTTGTGGGCCGGGGAGACCCAGTACTTC
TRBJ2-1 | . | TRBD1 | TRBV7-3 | CASSRLGQGVNEQFF | TGTGCCAGCAGCCGTCTGGGACAGGGTGTCAATGAGCAGTTCTTC
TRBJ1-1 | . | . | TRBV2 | CASSAGGNTEAFF | TGTGCCAGCAGTGCGGGGGGGAACACTGAAGCTTTCTTT
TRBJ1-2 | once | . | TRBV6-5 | CASSSTAGYGYTF | TGTGCCAGCAGCTCGACAGCTGGCTATGGCTACACCTTC
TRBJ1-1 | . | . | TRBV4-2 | CASSQAASGTEAFF | TGTGCCAGCAGCCAAGCAGCGTCAGGGACTGAAGCTTTCTTT
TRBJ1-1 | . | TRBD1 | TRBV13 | CASSWDRRHEDTEAFF | TGTGCCAGCAGCTGGGACAGGCGGCATGAAGACACTGAAGCTTTCTTT
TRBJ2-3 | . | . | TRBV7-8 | CASSPGPYLYTDTQYF | TGTGCCAGCAGCCCCGGACCTTACCTATACACAGATACGCAGTATTTT
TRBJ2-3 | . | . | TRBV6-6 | CASSYGKTSTDTQYF | TGTGCCAGCAGTTACGGGAAGACTAGCACAGATACGCAGTATTTT
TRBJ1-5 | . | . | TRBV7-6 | CASSLGQGNQPQHF | TGTGCCAGCAGCTTAGGTCAGGGTAATCAGCCCCAGCATTTT
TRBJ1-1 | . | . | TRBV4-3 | CASSQRGGTEAFF | TGCGCCAGCAGCCAACGCGGGGGCACTGAAGCTTTCTTT
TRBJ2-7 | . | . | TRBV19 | CASSTWDGSSEQYF | TGTGCCAGTAGTACCTGGGACGGCTCCAGCGAGCAGTACTTC
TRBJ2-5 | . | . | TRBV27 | CASSLSMPETQYF | TGTGCCAGCAGTTTATCGATGCCTGAGACCCAGTACTTC
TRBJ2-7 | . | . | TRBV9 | CASSPQGPDYEQYF | TGTGCCAGCAGCCCTCAGGGTCCGGACTACGAGCAGTACTTC
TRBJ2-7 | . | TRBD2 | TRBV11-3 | CASSLASGPYEQYF | TGTGCCAGCAGCTTGGCTAGCGGCCCCTACGAGCAGTACTTC
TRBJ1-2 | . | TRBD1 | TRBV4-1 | CASSPSSTGWGGYTF | TGCGCCAGCAGCCCCTCCTCGACAGGGTGGGGTGGCTACACCTTC
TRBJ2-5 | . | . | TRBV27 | CASSPAPETQYF | TGTGCCAGCAGCCCCGCCCCAGAGACCCAGTACTTC
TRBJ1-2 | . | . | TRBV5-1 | CASSLAGDYGYTF | TGCGCCAGCAGCTTGGCGGGGGACTATGGCTACACCTTC
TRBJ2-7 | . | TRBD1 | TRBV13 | CASSLGQGVYEQYF | TGTGCCAGCAGCTTGGGACAGGGGGTCTACGAGCAGTACTTC
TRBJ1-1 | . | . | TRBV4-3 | CASSQAETGRENTEAFF | TGCGCCAGCAGCCAAGCGGAAACAGGGAGGGAGAACACTGAAGCTTTCTTT
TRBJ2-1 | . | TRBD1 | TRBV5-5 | CASSPGTGGNEQFF | TGTGCCAGCAGCCCAGGGACAGGGGGGAACGAGCAGTTCTTC
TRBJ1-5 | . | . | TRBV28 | CASSSGQGGYNQPQHF | TGTGCCAGCAGCTCCGGGCAGGGCGGGTACAATCAGCCCCAGCATTTT
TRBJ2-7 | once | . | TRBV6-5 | CASTEVANEQYF | TGTGCCAGCACCGAGGTCGCGAACGAGCAGTACTTC
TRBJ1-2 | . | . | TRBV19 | CASSWGTGYGYTF | TGTGCCAGTAGTTGGGGCACAGGCTATGGCTACACCTTC